This TCR beta chain was obtained from a study of siplizumab effects on memory and regulatory T cells. This CDR3 comprises 13 residues. Germline V gene data show CDR1 as MNHNS and CDR2 as SASEGT. This clone was picked up one time. Measured with immunoSEQ multiplex PCR; TCRdb has only the in-frame clones, and not every one. The sample lists fewer than 100,000 clones, roughly 94% occurring once. Source material: CD8+ T cells sorted from blood. The receptor was derived from a human donor in good health. This sequence joins TRBV6-1 and TRBJ2-5; unclear D gene. Matching the DNA end better, TRBJ2-7 makes the J call doubtful. DNA of the CDR3: TGTGCCAGCAGTGCGGGCTACACCTACGAGCAGTACTTC. Its protein is CASSAGYTYEQYF.